The source of this TCR beta chain is a study of T-cell memory formation after mild COVID-19. Using its own MiXCR run on the 5' RACE reads, TCRdb lists one record per CDR3 protein. The table records roughly 35,000 distinct CDR3 sequences, over 20% of them present only once. This clonotype has more than one count but fewer than ten. The antigen remains undetermined. J lost 9 bases, V lost 7 bases, and 11 bases had no gene match. The germline gives CDR1 SGHTA, CDR2 FQGTGA. The CDR3 extends over 16 amino acids. Study observations and caveats: Pre-infection memory carried some responding clones, suggesting that cross-reactive memory joined. Clones that contracted from day 15 to 85 had balanced CD4/CD8; later expanders were CD4+ biased. Still unconfirmed is whether the second-wave clones peaking on day 37 recognized SARS-CoV-2.

The sequencing input was PBMCs or a T cell subset sorted from them (not recorded which). The origin of this receptor is an adult who had mild COVID-19 (a few samples of this study predate the infection). Cell type and time point are not known. The rearrangement uses TRBV7-3 and TRBJ2-1; 14 bases are shared with TRBD2. The CDR3 DNA is TGTGCCAGCACCACCCGGGCGACTAGCGGGAGGGTTGAGCAGTTCTTC. Translated, it gives CASTTRATSGRVEQFF.